This entry lists 32 T cell receptor beta chains sequenced from one sample in a study of T cell repertoires in cytomegalovirus infection. No antigen has been identified for these receptors. TCRdb passed the reads through MiXCR, listing each CDR3 protein once. The sample shows hundreds of thousands of distinct CDR3 sequences, 40% to 50% of them seen only once. Sequenced material: cultured PBMCs, taken from culture after CMV antigen stimulation. The receptors shown here come from a human donor in good health (CMV status not recorded). Some clones in this sample may be carry-over from other donors' samples.

This chain links TRBV6-5 with TRBJ1-6; TRBD1 matches 12 bases. The germline V gene encodes CDR1 MNHEY and CDR2 SVGAGI. The CDR3 has 18 residues. V lost 6 bases, J lost 8 bases, and 14 bases stayed unmatched. The CDR3 DNA follows: TGTGCCAGCAGCTGGGTTCCGGGACAGGGGGCCGGGGATTCACCCCTCCACTTT. This sequence encodes CASSWVPGQGAGDSPLHF.

This rearrangement joins TRBV7-2 to TRBJ2-5, with D possibly matching TRBD1 (6 bases). This CDR3 is 14 amino acids long. Deletions cut 5 bases from V and 4 bases from J, with 14 bases between. Looked up from germline, CDR1 is SGHTA and CDR2 is FQGNSA. CDR3 in amino acids: CASSEKTGRETQYF. The CDR3 DNA reads TGTGCCAGCAGCGAAAAGACAGGAAGAGAGACCCAGTACTTC.

This clonotype showed up many times. CDR3 region: CASSSDRQGGPYNEQFF. DNA for the CDR3: TGTGCCAGCAGCTCAGACCGACAGGGTGGCCCCTACAATGAGCAGTTCTTC. The V call is TRBV7-8, the J call TRBJ2-1; TRBD1 matches 7 bases. CDR1 is SGHVS, CDR2 FQNEAQ, per germline. The CDR3 loop spans 17 amino acids. The V gene end was trimmed by 4 bases and the J gene end by 2 bases; junction bases not matched to a gene: 11.

There are a few counts of this clonotype. The chain has TRBV7-2 and TRBJ2-7; 8 nucleotides agree with TRBD1. Germline lookup yields CDR1 SGHTA and CDR2 FQGNSA. This CDR3 has 17 residues. V gave up 1 base and J gave up 4 bases; unmatched junction bases: 12. The CDR3 coding sequence is TGTGCCAGCAGCTTAGTTGGCAGGGGGCTTTGGGGTTACGAGCAGTACTTC. Amino acids: CASSLVGRGLWGYEQYF.

The V gene is TRBV7-2, the J gene TRBJ2-7; no firm D call. Germline V gene data show CDR1 as SGHTA and CDR2 as FQGNSA. The CDR3 loop spans 14 amino acids. Between the trimmed V and J ends, which lost 3 bases and 6 bases, there was a span of 15 bases. The CDR3 protein is CASSLVVGYVEQYF. The DNA of the CDR3 is TGTGCCAGCAGCTTGGTGGTCGGGTATGTCGAGCAGTACTTC.

This clonotype has a count of ten or more. The rearrangement links TRBV7-2 to TRBJ2-1; 11 bases agree with TRBD2. With 6 bases clipped from V and 7 bases from J, the junction kept 5 bases outside the gene matches. CDR1 and CDR2 (germline): SGHTA, FQGNSA. CDR3 length: 14 amino acids. CDR3 in DNA: TGTGCCAGCAGTCTAGCGGGGGGCCTTAATGAGCAGTTCTTC. Translation: CASSLAGGLNEQFF.

This clonotype was counted a single time. The chain carries TRBV20-1 and TRBJ1-1; TRBD1 aligns across 9 bases. The CDR3 loop spans 15 amino acids. J gave up 5 bases and V 1 base, and 8 bases lay outside the gene matches. CDR1 DFQATT and CDR2 SNEGSKA come from the germline V gene (reference sequence). The CDR3 sequence: CSARGHRGRETEAFF. As DNA, the CDR3 is TGCAGTGCTAGAGGACACAGGGGGCGGGAAACTGAAGCTTTCTTT.

V usage is TRBV20-1 and J usage is TRBJ1-1; TRBD1 is a possible D gene (6 bases). V gave up 6 bases and J gave up 5 bases, with 19 bases separating them. This CDR3 comprises 14 residues. Germline values: CDR1 DFQATT, CDR2 SNEGSKA (reference sequence). The CDR3 coding sequence is TGCAGTGCCACGGAAAACAGGGACCCAACTGAAGCTTTCTTT. It encodes CSATENRDPTEAFF.

The gene calls are TRBV29-1 and TRBJ2-7, with TRBD2 identical over 15 bases. CDR1 is SQVTM, CDR2 ANQGSEA, per germline. After removal of 6 bases from V and 5 bases from J, the junction contained 11 bases not matched to a gene. CDR3 length: 16 residues. CDR3 in amino acids: CSVTGTSGRYLDEQYF. CDR3 in DNA: TGCAGCGTGACCGGGACTAGCGGGAGGTATCTCGACGAGCAGTACTTC.

J is TRBJ2-5 and V is TRBV4-2; the D call may be TRBD1 or TRBD2 (5 bases each). This CDR3 has 14 amino acids. V was trimmed by 0 bases and J by 2 bases, leaving 7 bases between them. CDR1 is LGHNA and CDR2 is YNFKEQ in the germline V gene. CDR3 coding DNA: TGTGCCAGCAGCCAAGAAGAGGGGCAAGAGACCCAGTACTTC. Its protein is CASSQEEGQETQYF.

The rearrangement links TRBV19 to TRBJ1-1; a possible D gene is TRBD1 (5 bases). CDR1 is LNHDA, CDR2 SQIVND, per germline (reference sequence). The CDR3 spans 14 residues. V lost 3 bases and J lost 4, with 12 bases in between. The CDR3 protein is CASSIQGTGTEAFF. The DNA of the CDR3 is TGTGCCAGTAGTATTCAGGGAACGGGCACTGAAGCTTTCTTT.

The V call is TRBV5-4, the J call TRBJ2-7, with D possibly TRBD2 on 6 matching bases. Trimming removed 4 bases from V and 0 bases from J, with 14 bases in between. CDR3 size: 15 residues. Looked up from germline, CDR1 is SGHNT and CDR2 is YYREEE (reference sequence). In nucleotides, the CDR3 is TGTGCCAGCAGCCCGGCCTACGGGAGCTCCTACGAGCAGTACTTC. Amino acid sequence: CASSPAYGSSYEQYF.

This clonotype has only a few counts. The V and J genes are TRBV7-2 and TRBJ2-3; no reliable D call. V was pared by 6 bases and J by 4 bases, with 11 bases between. The CDR3 totals 13 residues. The V gene's germline CDR1 is SGHTA and CDR2 FQGNSA. CDR3 sequence: CASRPHPADTQYF. The DNA of the CDR3 is TGTGCCAGCAGACCCCACCCCGCAGATACGCAGTATTTT.

Only a few counts were recorded for this clonotype. This sequence joins TRBV7-6 and TRBJ2-7; D is undetermined. V lost 5 bases, J lost 6 bases, and 14 bases lay in between. The germline V gene encodes CDR1 SGHVS and CDR2 FNYEAQ. This CDR3 region has 13 residues. CDR3 amino acids: CASSPRTPIEQYF. The CDR3 DNA sequence: TGTGCCAGCAGCCCCCGTACCCCAATCGAGCAGTACTTC.

The chain has TRBV3-1 and TRBJ2-7; no reliable D call. This CDR3 has 15 amino acids. V was clipped by 5 bases and J by 7 bases, with 21 bases between them. Germline V lookup: CDR1 LGHDT, CDR2 YNNKEL (reference sequence). The CDR3 DNA reads as TGTGCCAGCAGCGAAACCGGGTCAACAACCTGGGAGCAGTACTTC. This codes for CASSETGSTTWEQYF.

This clonotype was seen more than once but under ten times. The chain uses TRBV7-8 and TRBJ2-5, with D possibly matching TRBD1 (5 bases). Trimming removed 1 base at V and 1 base at J, with 13 bases between. Germline V gene sequence: CDR1 SGHVS, CDR2 FQNEAQ. The length of the CDR3 is 16 residues. Written as DNA, the CDR3 is TGTGCCAGCAGCTTAGGAACAGGTGGTAGCCAAGAGACCCAGTACTTC. It yields the protein CASSLGTGGSQETQYF.

This clonotype has only a few counts. The genes are TRBV15 and TRBJ2-7; 7 bases map to TRBD2. The CDR3 covers 15 residues. CDR1 LNHNV and CDR2 YYDKDF come from the germline V gene (reference sequence). J gave up 0 bases and V 6 bases, and 8 bases lay outside the gene matches. This CDR3 is CATRMGRGSSYEQYF. CDR3 DNA: TGTGCCACCAGAATGGGGCGGGGGAGCTCCTACGAGCAGTACTTC.

This chain joins TRBV11-2 and TRBJ2-4, with TRBD2 matching 7 bases. This CDR3 contains 13 residues. V trimming: 6 bases; J trimming: 3 bases; junction bases outside the gene matches: 2. CDR1 and CDR2 (germline): SGHAT, FQNNGV. This CDR3 is CASRGLLKNIQYF. The DNA of the CDR3 is TGTGCCAGCAGGGGACTACTCAAAAACATTCAGTACTTC.

The gene calls are TRBV6-1 and TRBJ2-1, with D unresolved. This CDR3 comprises 12 residues. Germline CDR1 and CDR2: MNHNS and SASEGT. Trimming shortened V by 0 bases and J by 10 bases, and 7 bases separated the two germline ends. The CDR3 region is CASSEASNEQFF. The CDR3 DNA sequence: TGTGCCAGCAGTGAAGCAAGTAACGAGCAGTTCTTC.

The chain couples TRBV4-3 to TRBJ2-1; D unclear. V was pared by 0 bases and J by 0 bases, with 6 bases between. The V gene's germline CDR1 is LGHNA and CDR2 YSLEER. This CDR3 contains 15 residues. The CDR3 here is CASSQESSSYNEQFF. The DNA of the CDR3 is TGCGCCAGCAGCCAAGAGAGCAGCTCCTACAATGAGCAGTTCTTC.

The chain carries TRBV4-1 and TRBJ2-7; no firm D call. The V and J ends lost 1 base and 2 bases respectively, with 12 bases between them. The CDR3 runs 15 residues. From germline, CDR1 is MGHRA and CDR2 YSYEKL. The CDR3 spells CASSQVGPSAYEQYF. DNA of the CDR3: TGCGCCAGCAGCCAAGTAGGGCCCAGCGCCTACGAGCAGTACTTC.

This clonotype showed up just a few times. One junction end does not reproduce the germline sequence, and a read error may be involved. The chain's CDR3 is CASSLGPQGSYEQYF. The CDR3 nucleotides read TGTGCCAGCAGTTTAGGACCCCAGGGTTCCTACGAGCAGTACTTC. The rearrangement uses TRBV7-2 and TRBJ2-7; the D gene is possibly TRBD1 (5 bases). This CDR3 spans 15 amino acids. Germline V gene sequence: CDR1 SGHTA, CDR2 FQGNSA.

The CDR3 nucleotides read TGTGCCAGCACCGAGAACCCCGCGGACGGCGTCAATGAGCAGTTCTTC. Its translation is CASTENPADGVNEQFF. This chain links TRBV2 with TRBJ2-1; D not certain. V was trimmed by 7 bases and J by 6 bases, leaving 22 bases between them. From germline, CDR1 is SNHLY and CDR2 FYNNEI. The CDR3 has 16 amino acids.

This clonotype appeared a few times. The chain is built from TRBV7-9 and TRBJ2-3; D is uncertain. Per the germline V gene, CDR1 is SEHNR and CDR2 is FQNEAQ (reference sequence). This CDR3 has 12 amino acids. V dropped 5 bases and J dropped 6 bases, with 9 bases sitting between them. CDR3 amino acids: CASSPKLDTQYF. The CDR3 DNA sequence: TGTGCCAGCAGCCCAAAACTGGATACGCAGTATTTT.

The chain couples TRBV6-2 or TRBV6-3 to TRBJ2-1; a weak D match, TRBD2 (5 bases). The CDR3 has 13 residues. Germline V gives CDR1 MNHEY, CDR2 SVGEGT. The V and J ends lost 2 bases and 7 bases respectively, with 9 bases between them. The CDR3 sequence: CASSYVGGNEQFF. In DNA form, the CDR3 reads TGTGCCAGCAGTTACGTTGGCGGGAATGAGCAGTTCTTC.

CDR3 DNA sequence: TGTGCCAGCCAACTTCGGGGGGGAAACACTGAAGCTTTCTTT. Amino acid sequence: CASQLRGGNTEAFF. The chain has TRBV6-5 and TRBJ1-1; weak D call: TRBD1 (5 bases). This CDR3 has 14 amino acids. Germline V gene lookup returns CDR1 MNHEY and CDR2 SVGAGI. V lost 8 bases and J 2 bases, leaving 15 bases between the germline ends.

This clonotype was detected only a few times. The V call is TRBV11-2, the J call TRBJ2-1; TRBD2 aligns across 7 bases. V was clipped by 7 bases and J by 2 bases; unmatched bases: 11. CDR1 and CDR2 from the germline V gene are SGHAT and FQNNGV. This CDR3 spans 16 amino acids. CDR3 bases: TGTGCCAGCACCCTTACCCTAGCGGCCACCTACAATGAGCAGTTCTTC. This codes for CASTLTLAATYNEQFF.

This clonotype was seen a handful of times. The chain is built from TRBV12-3 or TRBV12-4 and TRBJ2-1, with D unclear. The CDR3 extends over 16 amino acids. V lost 3 bases and J lost 0, with 12 bases in between. For the CDR3, the DNA is TGTGCCAGCAGTTTTTACAGCTTGAACTCCTACAATGAGCAGTTCTTC. Residues: CASSFYSLNSYNEQFF.

This chain connects TRBV7-2 to TRBJ2-5; 8 bases fit TRBD2. With 1 base clipped from V and 6 bases from J, the junction kept 13 bases outside the gene matches. Germline assignment: CDR1 SGHTA and CDR2 FQGNSA. This CDR3 has 17 residues. This CDR3 reads CASSLVVGAGAGKTQYF. The DNA of the CDR3 is TGTGCCAGCAGCTTAGTTGTTGGAGCGGGGGCTGGGAAGACCCAGTACTTC. The entire variable domain, with the rest obtained from reference TRBV7-2 and TRBJ2-5, is as follows: GAGVSQSPSNKVTEKGKDVELRCDPISGHTALYWYRQSLGQGLEFLIYFQGNSAPDKSGLPSDRFSAERTGGSVSTLTIQRTQQEDSAVYLCASSLVVGAGAGKTQYFGPGTRLLVL.

The sample holds a few counts of this clonotype. The chain is built from TRBV19 and TRBJ2-1, with unresolved D. The V gene's germline CDR1 is LNHDA and CDR2 SQIVND (reference sequence). V was clipped by 2 bases and J by 0 bases, with 14 bases between them. This CDR3 spans 17 amino acids. CDR3 protein: CASSISASAVSYNEQFF. As DNA, the CDR3 is TGTGCCAGTAGTATATCGGCCTCCGCCGTCTCCTACAATGAGCAGTTCTTC.

This chain links TRBV5-1 with TRBJ1-2; the match to TRBD1 covers 9 bases. CDR1 SGHRS and CDR2 YFSETQ come from the germline V gene. V was pared by 0 bases and J by 5 bases, with 5 bases of the junction left unmatched. CDR3 length equals 15 residues. Here the CDR3 reads CASSLVGTGLYGYTF. The CDR3 nucleotides read TGCGCCAGCAGCTTGGTAGGGACAGGGCTGTATGGCTACACCTTC.

V and J are TRBV6-1 and TRBJ2-2, with 11 bases fitting TRBD1. The CDR3 sequence is 14 residues long. CDR1 MNHNS and CDR2 SASEGT come from the germline V gene. Trimming at V came to 8 bases and at J to 3 bases, leaving 2 bases not matched to a gene. CDR3 residues: CASWDRGDTGELFF. As DNA, the CDR3 is TGTGCCAGCTGGGACAGGGGGGACACCGGGGAGCTGTTTTTT.